The rows below give T cell receptor beta chains drawn from one sample of a study of vaccination and CD4 T cells after COVID-19. One entry per CDR3 protein results from TCRdb running MiXCR on the PCR reads. The table shows some 11,000 distinct CDR3 sequences, with around 41% occurring only once. These receptors lack a known antigen. This material consisted of CD4+ T cells from blood, cultured in vitro, taken after SARS-CoV-2 vaccination. The source is a human donor who had recovered from COVID-19. Both conserved end residues are part of each CDR3. A D gene is named only where the DNA matches it firmly. Clone size, where shown, is once, few, many, or a class for clones that have expanded.

16	TRBV7-2	TRBJ2-7	few	TRBD2	CASSFTRAGGSHEQYF	TGTGCCAGCAGCTTTACCCGGGCGGGAGGTAGCCACGAGCAGTACTTC
14	TRBV20-1	TRBJ2-7	.	TRBD1	CSAPGQGTRNEQYF	TGCAGTGCCCCGGGACAGGGAACGCGGAACGAGCAGTACTTC
13	TRBV24-1	TRBJ2-1	.	.	CATSDGHLNEQFF	TGTGCCACCTCAGACGGACATCTCAATGAGCAGTTCTTC
13	TRBV20-1	TRBJ2-7	.	.	CSARGLVASEQYF	TGCAGTGCTAGGGGACTTGTAGCCAGCGAGCAGTACTTC
14	TRBV6-1	TRBJ1-1	few	.	CASRDRGPNTEAFF	TGTGCCAGCAGGGACCGGGGACCCAACACTGAAGCTTTCTTT
13	TRBV4-3	TRBJ1-1	.	.	CASSQATDTEAFF	TGCGCCAGCAGCCAAGCGACAGATACTGAAGCTTTCTTT
17	TRBV28	TRBJ2-1	.	TRBD1	CASSFGLGQGGFDEQFF	TGTGCCAGCAGTTTCGGGTTAGGACAGGGGGGATTTGATGAGCAGTTCTTC
16	TRBV29-1	TRBJ2-7	.	TRBD2	CSVVPSTSGSAYEQYF	TGCAGCGTTGTCCCCTCGACTAGCGGGAGTGCCTACGAGCAGTACTTC
15	TRBV7-3	TRBJ2-6	.	.	CASSGGQAGANVLTF	TGTGCCAGCAGCGGCGGACAAGCCGGGGCCAACGTCCTGACTTTC
14	TRBV11-3	TRBJ2-3	.	TRBD2	CASSQGLASDTQYF	TGTGCCAGCAGCCAGGGACTAGCGTCAGATACGCAGTATTTT
15	TRBV19	TRBJ1-2	few	.	CASHSGRSGGQGYTF	TGTGCCAGTCATTCGGGACGATCGGGGGGTCAGGGCTACACCTTC
15	TRBV28	TRBJ2-7	.	TRBD2	CASSLLLRGSYEQYF	TGTGCCAGCAGCCTCCTTCTCCGCGGGAGTTACGAGCAGTACTTC
16	TRBV4-2	TRBJ2-2	.	.	CASSQEGSPGTGELFF	TGTGCCAGCAGCCAAGAGGGTAGCCCCGGCACCGGGGAGCTGTTTTTT
13	TRBV10-1	TRBJ2-3	.	.	CASSDAQGDTQYF	TGCGCCAGCAGTGACGCCCAGGGGGATACGCAGTATTTT
12	TRBV4-1	TRBJ2-5	.	.	CASSGRKETQYF	TGCGCCAGCAGCGGAAGAAAAGAGACCCAGTACTTC
18	TRBV27	TRBJ1-1	.	TRBD1	CASSTYSRGLVTGTEAFF	TGTGCCAGCAGTACTTATTCCAGGGGGCTGGTTACGGGCACTGAAGCTTTCTTT
15	TRBV6-1	TRBJ1-5	.	TRBD1	CASLSGGGRNQPQHF	TGTGCCAGCCTATCAGGGGGCGGGCGAAATCAGCCCCAGCATTTT
13	TRBV29-1	TRBJ2-1	.	.	CSVDGTPYNEQFF	TGCAGCGTGGACGGGACTCCCTACAATGAGCAGTTCTTC
13	TRBV7-3	TRBJ1-1	few	.	CASSLKGGTEAFF	TGTGCCAGCAGCTTAAAAGGGGGCACTGAAGCTTTCTTT
14	TRBV11-2	TRBJ1-1	.	.	CASSLVDRFTEAFF	TGTGCCAGCAGCTTAGTCGACAGGTTCACTGAAGCTTTCTTT
13	TRBV20-1	TRBJ1-5	few	.	CSARISLNQPQHF	TGCAGTGCTAGAATCAGTCTCAATCAGCCCCAGCATTTT
15	TRBV28	TRBJ2-7	.	.	CASSSLGIGSYEQYF	TGTGCCAGCAGTTCGCTTGGGATAGGTTCCTACGAGCAGTACTTC
16	TRBV15	TRBJ2-7	few	.	CATSREYNRLPYEQYF	TGTGCCACCAGCAGAGAATATAATCGGCTTCCCTACGAGCAGTACTTC
13	TRBV6-2/TRBV6-3	TRBJ2-1	few	.	CASSYGRVNEQFF	TGTGCCAGCAGTTACGGGCGGGTAAATGAGCAGTTCTTC
14	TRBV27	TRBJ1-2	.	TRBD1	CASSLWGDSDGYTF	TGTGCCAGCAGTTTATGGGGGGACAGTGACGGCTACACCTTC
12	TRBV11-2	TRBJ2-7	.	.	CASSSHLYEQYF	TGTGCCAGCAGCTCCCACCTCTACGAGCAGTACTTC
15	TRBV19	TRBJ1-3	.	.	CASSPAGGSGNTIYF	TGTGCCAGTAGTCCGGCAGGAGGCTCTGGAAACACCATATATTTT
15	TRBV7-9	TRBJ1-1	few	.	CASSPTVGTNTEAFF	TGTGCCAGCAGCCCGACAGTCGGGACGAACACTGAAGCTTTCTTT
16	TRBV7-2	TRBJ2-7	.	TRBD2	CASSLSGTVSSYEQYF	TGTGCCAGCAGCCTTAGCGGGACGGTCAGCTCCTACGAGCAGTACTTC
15	TRBV20-1	TRBJ2-7	.	.	CSARDLGIFSYEQYF	TGCAGTGCTAGAGATCTCGGCATTTTCTCCTACGAGCAGTACTTC
16	TRBV4-1	TRBJ2-2	.	TRBD1	CASSQDDRVNTGELFF	TGCGCCAGCAGCCAAGATGACAGGGTGAACACCGGGGAGCTGTTTTTT
17	TRBV20-1	TRBJ2-1	.	TRBD2	CSARDPFTSGVYNEQFF	TGCAGTGCTAGAGATCCCTTTACTAGCGGGGTGTACAATGAGCAGTTCTTC
16	TRBV6-5	TRBJ1-5	.	TRBD1	CASSYSGTDSNQPQHF	TGTGCCAGCAGTTACTCAGGGACAGATAGCAATCAGCCCCAGCATTTT
14	TRBV20-1	TRBJ1-5	few	.	CSAIDGPKNQPQHF	TGCAGTGCTATAGACGGGCCGAAGAATCAGCCCCAGCATTTT
16	TRBV4-3	TRBJ2-1	.	TRBD2	CASSHLGLAVLNEQFF	TGCGCCAGCAGCCACCTCGGACTAGCGGTTCTCAATGAGCAGTTCTTC
15	TRBV2	TRBJ2-1	.	.	CASRVPAASYNEQFF	TGTGCCAGCAGAGTCCCAGCGGCCTCCTACAATGAGCAGTTCTTC
15	TRBV20-1	TRBJ1-2	few	TRBD1	CSVSDRGRGNYGYTF	TGCAGTGTCTCCGACAGGGGGCGCGGTAACTATGGCTACACCTTC
15	TRBV7-6	TRBJ2-6	.	.	CASSFNPGGANVLTF	TGTGCCAGCAGCTTTAACCCGGGGGGGGCCAACGTCCTGACTTTC
17	TRBV4-3	TRBJ2-5	once	.	CASSPRLGTGRQETQYF	TGCGCCAGCAGCCCCCGCCTGGGCACGGGACGACAAGAGACCCAGTACTTC
17	TRBV27	TRBJ2-7	.	TRBD2	CASSFPGLAGGSVEQYF	TGTGCCAGCAGTTTCCCGGGACTAGCGGGAGGATCGGTCGAGCAGTACTTC
16	TRBV7-2	TRBJ2-5	medium-sized	TRBD2	CASSLTSGRVRETQYF	TGTGCCAGCAGCTTAACTAGCGGGAGGGTTCGAGAGACCCAGTACTTC
17	TRBV7-9	TRBJ1-5	.	TRBD1	CASSFSKDRYGNQPQHF	TGTGCCAGCAGCTTTTCTAAGGACAGGTATGGCAATCAGCCCCAGCATTTT